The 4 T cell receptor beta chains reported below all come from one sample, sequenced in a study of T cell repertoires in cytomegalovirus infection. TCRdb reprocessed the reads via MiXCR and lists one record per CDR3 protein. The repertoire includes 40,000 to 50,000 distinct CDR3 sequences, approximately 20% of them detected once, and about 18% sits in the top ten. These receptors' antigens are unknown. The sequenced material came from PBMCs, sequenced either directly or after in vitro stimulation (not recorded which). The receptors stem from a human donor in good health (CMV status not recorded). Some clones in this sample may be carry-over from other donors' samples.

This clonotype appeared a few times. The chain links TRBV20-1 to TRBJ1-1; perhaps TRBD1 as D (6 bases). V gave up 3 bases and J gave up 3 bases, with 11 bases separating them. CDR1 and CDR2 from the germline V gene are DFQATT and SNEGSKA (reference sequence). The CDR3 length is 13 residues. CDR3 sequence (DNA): TGCAGTGCTAGTACAGGGTGGGACACTGAAGCTTTCTTT. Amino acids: CSASTGWDTEAFF.

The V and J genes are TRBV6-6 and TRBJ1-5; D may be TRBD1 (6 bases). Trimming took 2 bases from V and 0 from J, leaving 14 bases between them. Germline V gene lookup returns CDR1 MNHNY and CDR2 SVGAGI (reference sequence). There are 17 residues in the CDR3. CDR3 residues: CASSYRGGQISNQPQHF. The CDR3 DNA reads TGTGCCAGCAGTTACAGGGGAGGACAGATTAGCAATCAGCCCCAGCATTTT.

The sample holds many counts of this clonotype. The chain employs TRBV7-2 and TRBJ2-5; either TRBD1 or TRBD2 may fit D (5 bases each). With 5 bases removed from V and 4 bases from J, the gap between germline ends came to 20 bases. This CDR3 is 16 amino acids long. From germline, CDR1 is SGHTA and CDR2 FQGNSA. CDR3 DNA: TGTGCCAGCAGCCTTGAGGGCAACAGGTATCGAGAGACCCAGTACTTC. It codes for CASSLEGNRYRETQYF. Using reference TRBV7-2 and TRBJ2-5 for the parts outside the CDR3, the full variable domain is GAGVSQSPSNKVTEKGKDVELRCDPISGHTALYWYRQSLGQGLEFLIYFQGNSAPDKSGLPSDRFSAERTGGSVSTLTIQRTQQEDSAVYLCASSLEGNRYRETQYFGPGTRLLVL.

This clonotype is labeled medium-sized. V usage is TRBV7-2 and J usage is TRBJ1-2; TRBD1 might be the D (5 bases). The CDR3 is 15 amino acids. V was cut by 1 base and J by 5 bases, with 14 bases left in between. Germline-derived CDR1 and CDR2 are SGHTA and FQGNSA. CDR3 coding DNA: TGTGCCAGCAGCTTAGGTGACAGTAGACTTTATGGCTACACCTTC. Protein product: CASSLGDSRLYGYTF.